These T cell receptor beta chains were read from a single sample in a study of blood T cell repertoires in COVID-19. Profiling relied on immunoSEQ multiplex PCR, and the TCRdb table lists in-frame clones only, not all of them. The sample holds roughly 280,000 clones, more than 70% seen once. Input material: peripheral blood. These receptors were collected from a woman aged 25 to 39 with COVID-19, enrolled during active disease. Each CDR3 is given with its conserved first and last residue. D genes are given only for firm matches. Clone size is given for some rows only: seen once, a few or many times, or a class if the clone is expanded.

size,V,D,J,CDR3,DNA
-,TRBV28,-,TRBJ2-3,CASSLGGGWYTQYF,TGTGCCAGCAGCCTAGGGGGGGGATGGTATACGCAGTATTTT
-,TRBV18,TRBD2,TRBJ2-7,CASSPLTSGTYEQYF,TGTGCCAGCTCACCTCTGACTAGCGGAACCTACGAGCAGTACTTC
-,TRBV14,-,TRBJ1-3,CASSRITVGLGNTIYF,TGTGCCAGCAGCCGGATTACAGTGGGTCTCGGAAACACCATATATTTT
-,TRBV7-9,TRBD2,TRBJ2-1,CASSPSGRAGEQFF,TGTGCCAGCAGCCCCAGCGGGAGGGCCGGTGAGCAGTTCTTC
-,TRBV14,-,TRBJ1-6,CASSQDVGVLGPNSPLHF,TGTGCCAGCAGCCAAGATGTAGGGGTATTGGGCCCGAATTCACCCCTCCACTTT
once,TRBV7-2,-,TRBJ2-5,CASSRTGGETQYF,TGTGCCAGCAGCAGGACCGGCGGGGAGACCCAGTACTTC
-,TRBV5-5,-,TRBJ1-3,CASSLNPWDTSSGNTIYF,TGTGCCAGCAGCTTAAACCCCTGGGACACGTCCTCTGGAAACACCATATATTTT
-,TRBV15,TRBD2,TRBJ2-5,CATSRGTSGPQETQYF,TGTGCCACCAGCAGAGGGACTAGCGGGCCCCAAGAGACCCAGTACTTC
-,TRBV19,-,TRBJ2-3,CASSTDYTDTQYF,TGTGCCAGTAGTACGGACTACACAGATACGCAGTATTTT
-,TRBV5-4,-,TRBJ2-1,CASSLRVAPLNEQFF,TGTGCCAGCAGCTTGAGGGTAGCGCCGCTCAATGAGCAGTTCTTC
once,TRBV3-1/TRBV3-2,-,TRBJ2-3,CASSPRLATDTQYF,TGTGCCAGCAGCCCCCGATTAGCCACAGATACGCAGTATTTT
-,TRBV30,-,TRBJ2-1,CAWSFRTRTYNEQFF,TGTGCCTGGAGTTTCCGGACTCGCACCTACAATGAGCAGTTCTTC
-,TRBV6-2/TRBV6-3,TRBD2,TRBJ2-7,CASNPTGTSPSYEQYF,TGTGCCAGCAACCCGACCGGGACTAGCCCTTCCTACGAGCAGTACTTC
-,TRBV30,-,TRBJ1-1,CAWRHSLNTEAFF,TGTGCCTGGAGGCACAGTTTGAACACTGAAGCTTTCTTT
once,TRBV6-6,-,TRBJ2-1,CASTKGGRNEQFF,TGTGCCAGCACCAAGGGGGGGCGCAATGAGCAGTTCTTC
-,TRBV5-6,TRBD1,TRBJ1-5,CASSVTGGSNQPQHF,TGTGCCAGCAGCGTTACAGGGGGCAGCAATCAGCCCCAGCATTTT
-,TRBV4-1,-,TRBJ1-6,CASSHPGDSPLHF,TGCGCCAGCAGCCATCCGGGGGATTCACCCCTCCACTTT
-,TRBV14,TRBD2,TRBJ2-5,CASSQGLAGGGWSQETQYF,TGTGCCAGCAGCCAAGGACTAGCGGGAGGTGGTTGGAGTCAAGAGACCCAGTACTTC
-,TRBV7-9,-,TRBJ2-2,CASSSQGNTGELFF,TGTGCCAGCAGCTCCCAGGGGAACACCGGGGAGCTGTTTTTT
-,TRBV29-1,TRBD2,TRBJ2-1,CSVGLADNEQFF,TGCAGCGTTGGGCTAGCGGACAATGAGCAGTTCTTC
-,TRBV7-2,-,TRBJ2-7,CASSQPGGTYEQYF,TGTGCCAGCAGCCAGCCTGGCGGAACCTACGAGCAGTACTTC
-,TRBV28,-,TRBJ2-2,CASGGRRDTGELFF,TGTGCCAGCGGGGGTAGGAGGGACACCGGGGAGCTGTTTTTT
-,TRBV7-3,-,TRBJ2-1,CASSLRGFSYNEQFF,TGTGCCAGCAGCCTACGGGGGTTCTCCTACAATGAGCAGTTCTTC
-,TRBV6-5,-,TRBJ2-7,CAGDPTGWHKQYF,TGTGCCGGAGACCCGACAGGTTGGCACAAGCAGTACTTC